This is a list of T cell receptor beta chains from one sample in a study of T cells in localized non-small cell lung cancer. Profiled with immunoSEQ multiplex PCR; TCRdb holds only in-frame clones, not every one. The sample consists of approximately 150,000 clones, around 92% of them appearing once. Sequenced material: peripheral blood, taken before any cancer treatment. The origin of the receptors is a female donor of 60 years or more with stage I lung adenocarcinoma. The CDR3 runs from the conserved cysteine through the conserved F or W. Fields, in order: J gene, V gene, CDR3 protein.

J: TRBJ2-1
V: TRBV27
CDR3: CASSSSAGFFDNEQFF

J: TRBJ2-3
V: TRBV12-2
CDR3: CASRISRLVTDTQYF

J: TRBJ1-1
V: TRBV7-6
CDR3: CASSLRDGYTEAFF

J: TRBJ2-7
V: TRBV10-2
CDR3: CASSLTSGSPYEQYF

J: TRBJ2-1
V: TRBV6-1
CDR3: CASSENRDYYNEQFF

J: TRBJ1-1
V: TRBV5-6
CDR3: CASSTRTGSTEAFF

J: TRBJ2-3
V: TRBV4-1
CDR3: CASSQGLAGVRGDTQYF

J: TRBJ2-7
V: TRBV5-4
CDR3: CASSPRQGRVTYEQYF

J: TRBJ1-2
V: TRBV10-3
CDR3: CAISTSGDSYTF

J: TRBJ2-3
V: TRBV6-1
CDR3: CASTSMGRSTDTQYF

J: TRBJ2-2
V: TRBV29-1
CDR3: CSVERTSGKNTGELFF

J: TRBJ2-5
V: TRBV6-5
CDR3: CASRGPAQETQYF

J: TRBJ2-3
V: TRBV28
CDR3: CASKIRGGGDTQYF

J: TRBJ2-1
V: TRBV27
CDR3: CASSLRASGRAMNNEQFF

J: TRBJ2-1
V: TRBV30
CDR3: CAWRVAGLFEQFF

J: TRBJ2-3
V: TRBV19
CDR3: CASSRGGPSSTDTQYF

J: TRBJ1-1
V: TRBV25-1
CDR3: CASSPMMAGATEAFF

J: TRBJ1-5
V: TRBV5-6
CDR3: CASSSRDRANQPQHF

J: TRBJ2-5
V: TRBV29-1
CDR3: CSVEAPSGRIETQYF

J: TRBJ1-3
V: TRBV25-1
CDR3: CASSEAGTRNTIYF

J: TRBJ2-3
V: TRBV5-1
CDR3: CASSQRSVGTDTQYF

J: TRBJ1-6
V: TRBV25-1
CDR3: CASRGTGPNSPLHF

J: TRBJ2-2
V: TRBV6-5
CDR3: CASRRGVLNTGELFF

J: TRBJ1-1
V: TRBV9
CDR3: CASSVDPGRGTEAFF

J: TRBJ2-7
V: TRBV10-1
CDR3: CASSDSGEQYF

J: TRBJ2-7
V: TRBV10-3
CDR3: CAISQRDREGYEQYF

J: TRBJ2-7
V: TRBV7-9
CDR3: CASSHRDRAYEQYF

J: TRBJ2-7
V: TRBV20-1
CDR3: CSGTGQDEQYF

J: TRBJ2-7
V: TRBV7-9
CDR3: CASSPGSWEQYF

J: TRBJ1-1
V: TRBV5-1
CDR3: CASSLAIGWNTEAFF

J: TRBJ1-1
V: TRBV29-1
CDR3: CSVYRDLNTEAFF

J: TRBJ1-6
V: TRBV2
CDR3: CASNGQGNSPLHF

J: TRBJ2-6
V: TRBV7-3
CDR3: CATASTGSVGANVLTF

J: TRBJ2-3
V: TRBV7-3
CDR3: CASSRSGNTDTQYF

J: TRBJ2-1
V: TRBV10-1
CDR3: CASRPGIAGGLGEQFF

J: TRBJ1-1
V: TRBV7-2
CDR3: CASSLVLGENTEAFF

J: TRBJ1-5
V: TRBV5-1
CDR3: CASSLDPVGPQHF

J: TRBJ2-3
V: TRBV11-2
CDR3: CASSLASGYPTDTQYF